The next 25 T cell receptor beta chains were all read from a single sample in a study of monozygotic twins with inflammatory bowel disease. TCRdb reprocessed the 5' RACE reads and stores each CDR3 protein as one record, lacking DNA. The clone table shows about 380,000 distinct CDR3 sequences, with the ten largest holding about 2.5%. Sequenced material: blood. These receptor sequences come from a human donor with ulcerative colitis or Crohn's disease, or a healthy co-twin of an affected twin (not recorded which).

V usage is TRBV12-3 or TRBV12-4 and J usage is TRBJ1-3. This CDR3 is 15 amino acids long. CDR3 loop: CASRPLGTSGNTIYF.

The chain has TRBV5-1 and TRBJ2-7; no DNA is available, so the TRBD1 call from TCRdb remains unchecked. The germline V gene encodes CDR1 SGHRS and CDR2 YFSETQ. This CDR3 has 15 amino acids. The CDR3 here is CASSFEPGQGAGQYF.

The rearrangement uses TRBV5-6 and TRBJ1-5; the TCRdb D gene call, TRBD1, has no DNA to confirm it. Looked up from germline, CDR1 is SGHDT and CDR2 is YYEEEE. The CDR3 loop spans 15 amino acids. The CDR3 is CASSLRGRSNQPQHF.

This sequence joins TRBV15 and TRBJ2-3. Germline V CDR1 and CDR2: LNHNV, YYDKDF (reference sequence). The CDR3 contains 12 residues. CDR3 loop: CATSSRPYTQYF.

The genes are TRBV19 and TRBJ2-3. Germline V gene lookup returns CDR1 LNHDA and CDR2 SQIVND (reference sequence). The CDR3 is 15 residues long. The CDR3 is CASSMRGLGTDTQYF.

The chain links TRBV6-5 to TRBJ2-3; without DNA, the TCRdb call of TRBD2 cannot be checked. Germline-derived CDR1 and CDR2 are MNHEY and SVGAGI. This CDR3 spans 16 amino acids. The CDR3 spells CASSLVGGGAGDTQYF.

V usage is TRBV5-1 and J usage is TRBJ2-5; there is no DNA to check the TCRdb D call of TRBD1. Germline V gene lookup returns CDR1 SGHRS and CDR2 YFSETQ. The CDR3 has 14 amino acids. CDR3 sequence reads: CASSPGTFQETQYF.

The chain is built from TRBV6-5 and TRBJ1-2; with no DNA, the TCRdb D assignment of TRBD1 cannot be verified. Germline assignment: CDR1 MNHEY and CDR2 SVGAGI. This CDR3 is 15 amino acids long. This CDR3 is CASSYRTGGGYGYTF.

The rearrangement links TRBV6-6 to TRBJ2-3. The CDR3 sequence is 13 residues long. Germline V gene sequence: CDR1 MNHNY, CDR2 SVGAGI (reference sequence). CDR3 in amino acids: CASSYSGVGTQYF.

This chain uses TRBV4-3 with TRBJ1-1. The CDR3 has 15 amino acids. CDR1 and CDR2 from the germline V gene are LGHNA and YSLEER. CDR3 amino acids: CASSLQIGGGTEAFF.

The chain has TRBV7-2 and TRBJ2-5; TCRdb outputs TRBD1, but without DNA this stays unchecked. The CDR3 loop spans 13 amino acids. CDR1 SGHTA and CDR2 FQGNSA come from the germline V gene. CDR3 sequence: CASSLVRAETQYF.

The chain recombines TRBV4-3 with TRBJ2-3. From germline, CDR1 is LGHNA and CDR2 YSLEER. The CDR3 extends over 12 amino acids. The CDR3 reads CASSGMADTQYF.

The chain couples TRBV7-3 to TRBJ1-1; the TCRdb call, TRBD1, lacks DNA for checking. This CDR3 contains 16 residues. Germline V gene sequence: CDR1 SGHTA, CDR2 FQGTGA. The CDR3 sequence is CASRPTQGWGGTEAFF.

The chain joins TRBV6-5 to TRBJ1-2. Germline V gene data show CDR1 as MNHEY and CDR2 as SVGAGI. The CDR3 covers 14 residues. CDR3: CASSSYTANYGYTF.

This chain connects TRBV19 to TRBJ1-5; checking the TCRdb D call of TRBD1 is not possible without DNA. CDR1 and CDR2 (germline): LNHDA, SQIVND (reference sequence). The CDR3 has 17 amino acids. The CDR3 spells CASSPQTGGSLGQPQHF. Complete variable domain (other parts from reference TRBV19 and TRBJ1-5): DGGITQSPKYLFRKEGQNVTLSCEQNLNHDAMYWYRQDPGQGLRLIYYSQIVNDFQKGDIAEGYSVSREKKESFPLTVTSAQKNPTAFYLCASSPQTGGSLGQPQHFGDGTRLSIL.

The CDR3 is CASSPSSGLNQPQHF. The chain has TRBV5-1 and TRBJ1-5. Germline assignment: CDR1 SGHRS and CDR2 YFSETQ. The CDR3 totals 15 residues.

The chain couples TRBV4-3 to TRBJ2-7; TCRdb designates TRBD1, a call that cannot be tested without DNA. This CDR3 spans 15 amino acids. From germline, CDR1 is LGHNA and CDR2 YSLEER. The chain's CDR3 is CASSQGRGISYEQYF.

The chain uses TRBV20-1 and TRBJ2-1; TCRdb outputs TRBD2, but without DNA this stays unchecked. Germline CDR1 is DFQATT and CDR2 is SNEGSKA (reference sequence). This CDR3 contains 15 residues. The CDR3 spells CSARESGGAGNEQFF.

V is TRBV24-1 and J is TRBJ2-3; TCRdb gives TRBD2 as the D gene, but with no DNA this cannot be confirmed. Germline lookup yields CDR1 KGHDR and CDR2 SFDVKD. The CDR3 length is 19 residues. The chain's CDR3 is CATSVQRGLAGGSTDTQYF.

The chain is built from TRBV9 and TRBJ2-3; there is no DNA to check the TCRdb D call of TRBD1. Germline assignment: CDR1 SGDLS and CDR2 YYNGEE. CDR3 length: 16 residues. The CDR3 protein is CASSVEGGTDTDTQYF.

This chain links TRBV29-1 with TRBJ1-2; the D call from TCRdb, TRBD1, cannot be confirmed without DNA. Per germline, CDR1 SQVTM and CDR2 ANQGSEA. The CDR3 length is 14 residues. Here the CDR3 reads CSVETGDTNYGYTF.

The genes are TRBV7-6 and TRBJ2-1. CDR3 length equals 14 residues. CDR1 is SGHVS and CDR2 is FNYEAQ in the germline V gene. The CDR3 is CASSPQTVYNEQFF.

The genes are TRBV7-8 and TRBJ2-2; absent DNA, TCRdb's TRBD2 call cannot be checked. Looked up from germline, CDR1 is SGHVS and CDR2 is FQNEAQ. CDR3 length equals 16 residues. CDR3 in amino acids: CASRRTGGPDTGELFF.

This sequence joins TRBV7-9 and TRBJ2-3; TCRdb outputs TRBD2, but without DNA this stays unchecked. The CDR3 totals 17 residues. Germline V gives CDR1 SEHNR, CDR2 FQNEAQ (reference sequence). CDR3: CASSFPLAGKFTDTQYF.

The rearrangement links TRBV15 to TRBJ2-2. The germline V gene has CDR1 LNHNV and CDR2 YYDKDF (reference sequence). The CDR3 is 14 amino acids. The CDR3 is CATSRDPRPGELFF.